A selection of T cell receptor beta chains follows, all from one sample in a study of cytomegalovirus exposure and HLA in healthy donors. The data were produced by immunoSEQ multiplex PCR, yet TCRdb's version contains in-frame clones alone and is incomplete. The sample includes more than 200,000 clones, about four fifths of them seen just once. The sequenced sample consisted of PBMCs. These receptors originate from a middle-aged man in good health and CMV-seropositive. The CDR3 runs from the conserved cysteine through the conserved F or W. The order of the fields is clone size, V gene, D gene, J gene, CDR3 protein, CDR3 DNA. D genes are given only for firm matches. Clone size, where shown, is once, few, many, or a class for clones that have expanded.

NA	TRBV4-1	TRBD1	TRBJ2-7	CASSPNTRGRTGDEQYF	TGCGCCAGCAGCCCGAACACAAGGGGGCGAACAGGGGACGAGCAGTACTTC
NA	TRBV2	TRBD1	TRBJ1-5	CASRGQGISNQPQHF	TGTGCCAGCAGGGGACAGGGAATTAGCAATCAGCCCCAGCATTTT
NA	TRBV7-9	NA	TRBJ1-1	CASSFDRPNTEAFF	TGTGCCAGCAGCTTCGACAGACCGAACACTGAAGCTTTCTTT
few	TRBV7-2	NA	TRBJ2-4	CASSLAETAAKNIQYF	TGTGCCAGCAGCTTAGCGGAGACAGCAGCCAAAAACATTCAGTACTTC
NA	TRBV7-6	TRBD1	TRBJ2-3	CASSLTWDRQIQRQYF	TGTGCCAGCAGCTTAACCTGGGACAGGCAAATTCAACGGCAGTATTTT
NA	TRBV19	TRBD2	TRBJ2-7	CASSWAGGSKDEQYF	TGTGCCAGTAGTTGGGCGGGGGGCTCGAAGGACGAGCAGTACTTC
NA	TRBV5-8	NA	TRBJ2-1	CASSPRGTRSYNEQFF	TGTGCCAGCAGCCCCCGAGGTACTAGATCCTACAATGAGCAGTTCTTC
few	TRBV10-3	NA	TRBJ2-5	CAISEVGSGGTQYF	TGTGCCATCAGTGAGGTGGGTAGCGGAGGGACCCAGTACTTC
NA	TRBV7-2	NA	TRBJ2-5	CASSLVPGMEKTQYF	TGTGCCAGCAGCCTGGTGCCGGGGATGGAGAAGACCCAGTACTTC
NA	TRBV29-1	TRBD1	TRBJ1-2	CSVHGQGGEAHYGYTF	TGCAGCGTCCACGGACAGGGTGGGGAAGCTCACTATGGCTACACCTTC
NA	TRBV9	NA	TRBJ1-5	CASSRDPSGNQPQHF	TGTGCCAGCAGCCGAGATCCTTCGGGCAATCAGCCCCAGCATTTT
NA	TRBV5-6	NA	TRBJ2-1	CASSPVADSNYNEQFF	TGTGCCAGCAGCCCTGTCGCAGACTCAAACTACAATGAGCAGTTCTTC
NA	TRBV19	NA	TRBJ2-1	CASSIGTRGYNEQFF	TGTGCCAGTAGTATCGGGACCCGGGGGTACAATGAGCAGTTCTTC
few	TRBV5-4	NA	TRBJ2-3	CASSLAGDRTDTQYF	TGTGCCAGCAGCTTGGCGGGAGACCGAACAGATACGCAGTATTTT
NA	TRBV6-5	NA	TRBJ1-1	CASRSKYTGGTEAFF	TGTGCCAGCAGATCCAAATACACCGGGGGCACTGAAGCTTTCTTT
NA	TRBV29-1	TRBD1	TRBJ1-2	CSVGGQATSYGYTF	TGCAGCGTTGGCGGACAGGCAACGTCATATGGCTACACCTTC
NA	TRBV6-4	NA	TRBJ1-2	CASSEVAGANYGYTF	TGTGCCAGCAGTGAGGTGGCAGGGGCGAACTATGGCTACACCTTC
once	TRBV6-1	TRBD2	TRBJ2-7	CASSETLVAGGETYEQYF	TGTGCCAGCAGTGAAACTTTGGTAGCGGGAGGGGAAACCTACGAGCAGTACTTC
few	TRBV30	TRBD2	TRBJ2-2	CAWSVVFAGVPTGELFF	TGTGCCTGGAGTGTCGTTTTTGCGGGAGTCCCCACCGGGGAGCTGTTTTTT
NA	TRBV4-1	NA	TRBJ1-1	CASSRQRENTEAFF	TGCGCCAGCAGCCGACAGAGAGAGAACACTGAAGCTTTCTTT
NA	TRBV30	NA	TRBJ2-6	CAWSETAASGANVLTF	TGTGCCTGGAGCGAAACAGCTGCCTCTGGGGCCAACGTCCTGACTTTC
NA	TRBV6-5	NA	TRBJ1-2	CASSWGGAPPPTF	TGTGCCAGCAGTTGGGGCGGGGCCCCACCTCCCACCTTC
NA	TRBV27	NA	TRBJ1-2	CASSLQGQYGYTF	TGTGCCAGCAGTTTACAGGGGCAGTATGGCTACACCTTC
NA	TRBV29-1	TRBD1	TRBJ2-7	CSVGQGSYEQYF	TGCAGCGTGGGACAGGGGAGCTACGAGCAGTACTTC
few	TRBV11-3	NA	TRBJ1-1	CASSFRNTEAFF	TGTGCCAGCAGCTTTAGGAACACTGAAGCTTTCTTT
NA	TRBV19	NA	TRBJ1-5	CASSIPKGGNQPQHF	TGTGCCAGTAGTATACCCAAGGGAGGTAATCAGCCCCAGCATTTT
NA	TRBV30	NA	TRBJ1-1	CAWSVLPGTEAFF	TGTGCCTGGAGTGTACTACCGGGCACTGAAGCTTTCTTT
NA	TRBV7-2	NA	TRBJ2-1	CASSPQGGVYNEQFF	TGTGCCAGCAGTCCCCAGGGGGGTGTTTACAATGAGCAGTTCTTC
NA	TRBV9	NA	TRBJ2-3	CASSQRLDSDTQYF	TGTGCCAGCAGCCAACGACTAGATTCAGATACGCAGTATTTT
NA	TRBV5-5	NA	TRBJ1-4	CASSSRQRGEKLFF	TGTGCCAGCAGCTCGCGACAGCGTGGAGAAAAACTGTTTTTT
NA	TRBV28	TRBD1	TRBJ1-4	CASSFTGGGEKLFF	TGTGCCAGCAGTTTTACAGGGGGTGGGGAAAAACTGTTTTTT
NA	TRBV5-1	TRBD1	TRBJ1-5	CASSLGDLQGSQPQHF	TGCGCCAGCAGCTTGGGGGACCTACAGGGGAGCCAGCCCCAGCATTTT
NA	TRBV11-2	TRBD1	TRBJ2-7	CASSWDRREQYF	TGTGCCAGCAGTTGGGACAGGCGAGAGCAGTACTTC
NA	TRBV5-1	NA	TRBJ2-1	CASSSGDSYNEQFF	TGCGCCAGCAGCTCGGGGGACTCCTACAATGAGCAGTTCTTC
few	TRBV7-7	NA	TRBJ2-5	CASSWDNQETQYF	TGTGCCAGCAGCTGGGACAACCAAGAGACCCAGTACTTC
NA	TRBV2	NA	TRBJ1-6	CASSPPGLSNSPLHF	TGTGCCAGCAGCCCACCGGGACTTTCTAATTCACCCCTCCACTTT
NA	TRBV30	NA	TRBJ1-1	CAWSVQLNTEAFF	TGTGCCTGGAGTGTACAGTTGAACACTGAAGCTTTCTTT
NA	TRBV11-3	TRBD2	TRBJ2-4	CASSSLTSGRENIQYF	TGTGCCAGCAGCTCCCTGACTAGCGGGAGAGAAAACATTCAGTACTTC
few	TRBV19	TRBD1	TRBJ1-1	CASSTGQGANTEAFF	TGTGCCAGTAGTACGGGACAGGGAGCGAACACTGAAGCTTTCTTT
NA	TRBV10-3	NA	TRBJ1-1	CAISDQSNTEAFF	TGTGCCATCAGTGACCAGTCCAACACTGAAGCTTTCTTT
NA	TRBV5-1	TRBD2	TRBJ2-1	CASSPTGSGSYNEQFF	TGCGCCAGCAGCCCGACCGGTAGCGGGTCCTACAATGAGCAGTTCTTC
NA	TRBV7-6	NA	TRBJ2-3	CASSFEPPDTQYF	TGTGCCAGCAGCTTTGAGCCCCCCGATACGCAGTATTTT
once	TRBV7-2	TRBD2	TRBJ2-3	CASTLRSGRAVSTDTQYF	TGTGCCAGCACCTTAAGGAGCGGGAGGGCTGTGAGCACAGATACGCAGTATTTT
NA	TRBV6-5	NA	TRBJ1-5	CASSYEGSGQPQHF	TGTGCCAGCAGTTACGAAGGATCCGGGCAGCCCCAGCATTTT
few	TRBV14	TRBD2	TRBJ2-3	CASSQGGRALRSSTDTQYF	TGTGCCAGCAGCCAAGGAGGGAGGGCCTTGCGGAGTAGCACAGATACGCAGTATTTT
NA	TRBV25-1	NA	TRBJ2-2	CASSDASGANTGELFF	TGTGCCAGCAGTGATGCCTCGGGGGCGAACACCGGGGAGCTGTTTTTT
NA	TRBV7-2	NA	TRBJ1-5	CASSLGSQNQPQHF	TGTGCCAGCAGCTTAGGTAGTCAAAATCAGCCCCAGCATTTT
NA	TRBV27	TRBD1	TRBJ2-5	CASSMGQGIAETQYF	TGTGCCAGCAGTATGGGACAGGGGATCGCAGAGACCCAGTACTTC
NA	TRBV9	NA	TRBJ1-1	CASSPGHSYTEAFF	TGTGCCAGCAGCCCAGGACACAGTTACACTGAAGCTTTCTTT
NA	TRBV19	NA	TRBJ1-1	CASSYDINTEAFF	TGTGCCAGTAGCTACGACATTAACACTGAAGCTTTCTTT
NA	TRBV28	NA	TRBJ1-1	CASSPGNTEAFF	TGTGCCAGCAGTCCAGGGAACACTGAAGCTTTCTTT
NA	TRBV18	TRBD2	TRBJ2-1	CASSASGASYNEQFF	TGTGCCAGCTCCGCTAGCGGGGCGAGCTACAATGAGCAGTTCTTC
few	TRBV7-8	NA	TRBJ1-4	CASSSGHQSTTNEKLFF	TGTGCCAGCAGCTCAGGACATCAGAGTACAACTAATGAAAAACTGTTTTTT
NA	TRBV29-1	NA	TRBJ2-3	CSVLAFSTDTQYF	TGCAGCGTTTTAGCGTTTAGCACAGATACGCAGTATTTT
NA	TRBV7-6	TRBD2	TRBJ2-7	CASSLVSTSGYEQYF	TGTGCCAGCAGCTTAGTTAGCACTAGCGGCTACGAGCAGTACTTC
NA	TRBV5-1	NA	TRBJ2-3	CASGLEGRYGTDTQYF	TGCGCCAGCGGCTTGGAGGGGAGGTATGGCACAGATACGCAGTATTTT
NA	TRBV2	TRBD2	TRBJ2-1	CASSTLSLSGTYNEQFF	TGTGCCAGCAGTACTCTTTCCCTTAGCGGGACCTACAATGAGCAGTTCTTC
NA	TRBV11-2	NA	TRBJ1-6	CASTRRGYNSPLHF	TGTGCCAGCACCCGAAGGGGATATAATTCACCCCTCCACTTT